This entry is about one T cell receptor beta chain. The antigen remains undetermined. The data derive from a study of T cell responses to AZD1222 COVID-19 vaccine. The CDR3 has 12 amino acids. V was trimmed by 1 base and J by 4 bases, leaving 4 bases between them. Germline CDR1 reads SNHLY; CDR2 reads FYNNEI. General study findings and limits: At 160-218 and 743-854, vaccine-associated CD4 TCRs were dominant, and they spanned spike.

Clones were read by immunoSEQ multiplex PCR, and TCRdb kept only the in-frame ones, dropping some. This table holds about 140,000 clones, approximately 91% found once. The sequence derives from an adult who received the AZD1222 COVID-19 vaccine. The material was peripheral blood, obtained 28 days after the second AZD1222 dose. The rearrangement joins TRBV2 to TRBJ1-2; D gene unclear. The CDR3 nucleotides are TGTGCCAGCAGTGAAGGAGTCTATGGCTACACCTTC. Its protein is CASSEGVYGYTF.